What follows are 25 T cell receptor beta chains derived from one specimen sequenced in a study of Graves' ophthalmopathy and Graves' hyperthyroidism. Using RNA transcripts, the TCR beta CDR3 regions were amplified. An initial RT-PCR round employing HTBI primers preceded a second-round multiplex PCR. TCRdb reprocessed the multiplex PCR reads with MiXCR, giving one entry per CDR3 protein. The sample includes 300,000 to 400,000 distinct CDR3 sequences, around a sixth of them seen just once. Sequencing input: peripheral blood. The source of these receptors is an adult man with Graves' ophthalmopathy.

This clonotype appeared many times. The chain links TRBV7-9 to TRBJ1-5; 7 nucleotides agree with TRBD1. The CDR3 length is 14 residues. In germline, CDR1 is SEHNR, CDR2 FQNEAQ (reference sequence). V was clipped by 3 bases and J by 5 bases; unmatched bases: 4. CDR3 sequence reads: CASSFGDRYQPQHF. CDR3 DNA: TGTGCCAGCAGCTTTGGGGACAGATATCAGCCCCAGCATTTT.

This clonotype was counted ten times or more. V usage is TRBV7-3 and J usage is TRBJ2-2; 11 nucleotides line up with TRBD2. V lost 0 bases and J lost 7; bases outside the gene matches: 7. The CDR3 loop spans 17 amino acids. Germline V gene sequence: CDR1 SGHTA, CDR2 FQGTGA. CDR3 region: CASSLTSGRAGNGELFF. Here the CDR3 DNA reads TGTGCCAGCAGCTTAACTAGCGGGAGGGCCGGTAACGGGGAGCTGTTTTTT.

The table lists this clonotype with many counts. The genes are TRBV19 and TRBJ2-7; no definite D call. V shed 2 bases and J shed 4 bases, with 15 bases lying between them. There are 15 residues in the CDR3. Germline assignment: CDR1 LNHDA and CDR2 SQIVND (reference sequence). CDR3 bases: TGTGCCAGTAGTATACGTTACGGCGACGGTTACGAGCAGTACTTC. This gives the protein CASSIRYGDGYEQYF.

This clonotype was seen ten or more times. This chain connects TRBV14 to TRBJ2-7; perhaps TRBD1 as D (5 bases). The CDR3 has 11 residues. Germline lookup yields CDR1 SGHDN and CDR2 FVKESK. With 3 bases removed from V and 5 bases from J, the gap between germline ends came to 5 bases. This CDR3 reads CASSQTDEQYF. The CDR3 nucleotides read TGTGCCAGCAGCCAGACAGACGAGCAGTACTTC.

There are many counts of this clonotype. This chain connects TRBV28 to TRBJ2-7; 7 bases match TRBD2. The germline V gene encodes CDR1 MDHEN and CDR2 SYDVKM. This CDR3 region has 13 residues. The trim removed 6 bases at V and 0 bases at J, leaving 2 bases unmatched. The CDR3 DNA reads TGTGCCAGCAGACCGGGGGGCTCCTACGAGCAGTACTTC. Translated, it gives CASRPGGSYEQYF.

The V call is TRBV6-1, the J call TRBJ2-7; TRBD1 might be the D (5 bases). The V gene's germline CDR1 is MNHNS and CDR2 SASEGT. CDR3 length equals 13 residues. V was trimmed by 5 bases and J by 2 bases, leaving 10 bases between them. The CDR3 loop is CASSPMTAYEQYF. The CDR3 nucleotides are TGTGCCAGCAGTCCAATGACAGCCTACGAGCAGTACTTC.

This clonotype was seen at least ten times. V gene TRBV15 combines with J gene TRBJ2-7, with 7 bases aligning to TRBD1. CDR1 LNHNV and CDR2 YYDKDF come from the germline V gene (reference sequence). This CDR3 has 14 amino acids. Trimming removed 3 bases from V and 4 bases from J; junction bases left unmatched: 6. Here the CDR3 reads CATSRGQIDYEQYF. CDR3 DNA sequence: TGTGCCACCAGCAGGGGACAGATCGATTACGAGCAGTACTTC.

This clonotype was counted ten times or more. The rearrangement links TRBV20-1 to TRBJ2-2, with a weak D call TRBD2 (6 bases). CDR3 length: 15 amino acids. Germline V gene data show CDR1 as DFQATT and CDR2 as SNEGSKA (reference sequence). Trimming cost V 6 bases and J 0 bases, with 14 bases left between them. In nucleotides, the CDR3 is TGCAGTGCCTACCCGGGACTTACGAACACCGGGGAGCTGTTTTTT. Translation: CSAYPGLTNTGELFF.

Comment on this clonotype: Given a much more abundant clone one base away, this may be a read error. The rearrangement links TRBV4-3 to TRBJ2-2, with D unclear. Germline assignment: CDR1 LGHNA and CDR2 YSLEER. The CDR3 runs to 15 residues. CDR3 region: CASSQEGQITRELFF. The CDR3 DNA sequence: TGCGCCAGCAGCCAAGAAGGGCAGATCACCAGGGAGCTGTTTTTT.

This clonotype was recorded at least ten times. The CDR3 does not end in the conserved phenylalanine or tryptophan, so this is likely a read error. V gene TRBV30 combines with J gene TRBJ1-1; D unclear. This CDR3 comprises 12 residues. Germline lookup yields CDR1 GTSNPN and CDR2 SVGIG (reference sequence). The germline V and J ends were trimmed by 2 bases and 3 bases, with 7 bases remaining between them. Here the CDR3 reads CAWSPFDTEAFS. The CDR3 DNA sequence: TGTGCCTGGAGTCCTTTCGACACTGAAGCTTTCTCT.

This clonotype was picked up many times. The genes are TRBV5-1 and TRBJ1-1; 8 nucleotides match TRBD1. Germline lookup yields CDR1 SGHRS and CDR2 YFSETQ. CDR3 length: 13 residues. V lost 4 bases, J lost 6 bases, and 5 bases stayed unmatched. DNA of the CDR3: TGCGCCAGCAGCCCCAGGGGGCAGTCTGAAGCTTTCTTT. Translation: CASSPRGQSEAFF.

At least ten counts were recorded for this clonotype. In nucleotides, the CDR3 is TGTGCCAGCAGCCGAAATACGAACAGGGGAGATCGCGATGGCTACACCTTC. Encoded protein: CASSRNTNRGDRDGYTF. The chain has TRBV27 and TRBJ1-2; 7 bases match TRBD1. The J segment lost 6 bases and the V segment lost 6 bases, leaving 19 bases of the junction unmatched. The CDR3 spans 17 residues. Germline CDR1 reads MNHEY; CDR2 reads SMNVEV (reference sequence).

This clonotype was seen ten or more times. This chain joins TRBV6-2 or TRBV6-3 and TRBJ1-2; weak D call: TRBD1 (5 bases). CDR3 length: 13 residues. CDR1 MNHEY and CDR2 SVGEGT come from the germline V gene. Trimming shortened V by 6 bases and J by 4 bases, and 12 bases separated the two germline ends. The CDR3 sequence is CASSQTAFYGYTF. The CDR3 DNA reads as TGTGCCAGCAGCCAGACAGCCTTCTATGGCTACACCTTC.

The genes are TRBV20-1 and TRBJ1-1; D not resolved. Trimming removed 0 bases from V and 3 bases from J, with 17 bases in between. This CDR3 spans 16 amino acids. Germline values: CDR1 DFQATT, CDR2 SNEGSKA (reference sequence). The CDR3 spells CSARDGSRGKYTEAFF. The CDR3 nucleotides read TGCAGTGCTAGAGATGGTTCTCGAGGGAAGTACACTGAAGCTTTCTTT.

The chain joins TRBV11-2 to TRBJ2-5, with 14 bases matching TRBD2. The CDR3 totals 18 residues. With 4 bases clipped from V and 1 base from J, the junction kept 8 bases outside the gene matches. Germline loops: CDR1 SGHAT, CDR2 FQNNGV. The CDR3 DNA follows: TGTGCCAGCAGCTCGACTAGCGGGGGGGCGCAGGTCCAAGAGACCCAGTACTTC. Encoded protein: CASSSTSGGAQVQETQYF.

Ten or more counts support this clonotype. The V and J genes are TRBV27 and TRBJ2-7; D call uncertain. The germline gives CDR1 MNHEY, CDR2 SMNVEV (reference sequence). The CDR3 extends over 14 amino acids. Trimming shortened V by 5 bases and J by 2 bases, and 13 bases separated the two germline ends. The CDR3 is CASSPYDLTYEQYF. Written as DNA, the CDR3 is TGTGCCAGCAGTCCCTACGACCTAACCTACGAGCAGTACTTC.

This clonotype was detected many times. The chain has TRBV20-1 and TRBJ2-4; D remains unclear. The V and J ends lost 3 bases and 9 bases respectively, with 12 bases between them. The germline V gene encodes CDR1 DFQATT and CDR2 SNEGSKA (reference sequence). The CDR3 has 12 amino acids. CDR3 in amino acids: CSARWRGGIQYF. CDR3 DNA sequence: TGCAGTGCTAGGTGGAGAGGTGGCATTCAGTACTTC.

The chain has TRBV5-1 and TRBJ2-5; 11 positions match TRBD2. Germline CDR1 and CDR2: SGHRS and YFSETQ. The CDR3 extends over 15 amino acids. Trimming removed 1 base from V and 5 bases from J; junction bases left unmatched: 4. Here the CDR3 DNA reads TGCGCCAGCAGCTTGCGGATAGCGGGAGGGGAGACCCAGTACTTC. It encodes CASSLRIAGGETQYF.

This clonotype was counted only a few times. The CDR3 DNA sequence: TGTGCCAGCAGTTTAGCCCAGGACACTGAAGCTTTCTTT. This sequence encodes CASSLAQDTEAFF. The genes are TRBV12-3 or TRBV12-4 and TRBJ1-1, with D hard to call. The CDR3 is made up of 13 amino acids. V was shortened by 0 bases and J by 3 bases, with 5 bases between the two germline ends.

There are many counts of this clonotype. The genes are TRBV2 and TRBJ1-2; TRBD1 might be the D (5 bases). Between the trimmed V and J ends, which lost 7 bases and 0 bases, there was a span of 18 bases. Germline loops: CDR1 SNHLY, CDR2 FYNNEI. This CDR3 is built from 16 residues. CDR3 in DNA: TGTGCCAGCACAGAATCTTCGGGACGGCCTAACTATGGCTACACCTTC. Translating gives CASTESSGRPNYGYTF.

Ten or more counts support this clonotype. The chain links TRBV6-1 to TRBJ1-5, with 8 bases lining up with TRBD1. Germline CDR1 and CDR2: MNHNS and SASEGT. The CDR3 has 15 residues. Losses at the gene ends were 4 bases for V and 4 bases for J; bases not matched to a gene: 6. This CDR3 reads CASSGGQGRNQPQHF. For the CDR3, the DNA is TGTGCCAGCAGTGGCGGACAGGGTCGAAATCAGCCCCAGCATTTT.

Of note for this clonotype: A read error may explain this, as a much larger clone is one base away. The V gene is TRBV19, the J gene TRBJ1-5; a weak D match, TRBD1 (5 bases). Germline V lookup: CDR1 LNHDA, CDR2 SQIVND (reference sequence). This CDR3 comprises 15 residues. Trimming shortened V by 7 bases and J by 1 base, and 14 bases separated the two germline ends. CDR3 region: CASTWGIGSNQPQHF. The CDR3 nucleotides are TGTGCCAGTACATGGGGGATAGGGAGCAATCAGCCCCAGCATTTT. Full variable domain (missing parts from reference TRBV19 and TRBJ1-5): DGGITQSPKYLFRKEGQNVTLSCEQNLNHDAMYWYRQDPGQGLRLIYYSQIVNDFQKGDIAEGYSVSREKKESFPLTVTSAQKNPTAFYLCASTWGIGSNQPQHFGDGTRLSIL.

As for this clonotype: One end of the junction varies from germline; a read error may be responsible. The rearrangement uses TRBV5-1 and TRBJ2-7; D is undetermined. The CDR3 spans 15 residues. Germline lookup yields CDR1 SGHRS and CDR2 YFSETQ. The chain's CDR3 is CSSSLVIQAPYEQYF. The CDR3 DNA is TGCTCCAGCAGCTTGGTAATCCAGGCGCCCTACGAGCAGTACTTC.

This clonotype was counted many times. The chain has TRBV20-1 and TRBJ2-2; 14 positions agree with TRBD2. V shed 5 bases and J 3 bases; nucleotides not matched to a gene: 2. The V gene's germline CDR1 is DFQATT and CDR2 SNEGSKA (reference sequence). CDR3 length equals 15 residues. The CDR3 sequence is CSAGGLAGDTGELFF. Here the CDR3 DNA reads TGCAGTGCTGGGGGACTAGCGGGAGACACCGGGGAGCTGTTTTTT.

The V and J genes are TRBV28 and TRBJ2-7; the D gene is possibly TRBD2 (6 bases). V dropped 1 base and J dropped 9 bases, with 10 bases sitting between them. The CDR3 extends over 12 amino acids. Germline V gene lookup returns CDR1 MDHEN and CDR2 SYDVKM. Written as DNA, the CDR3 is TGTGCCAGCAGTTTATTATCCGGGAGGCAGTACTTC. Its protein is CASSLLSGRQYF.